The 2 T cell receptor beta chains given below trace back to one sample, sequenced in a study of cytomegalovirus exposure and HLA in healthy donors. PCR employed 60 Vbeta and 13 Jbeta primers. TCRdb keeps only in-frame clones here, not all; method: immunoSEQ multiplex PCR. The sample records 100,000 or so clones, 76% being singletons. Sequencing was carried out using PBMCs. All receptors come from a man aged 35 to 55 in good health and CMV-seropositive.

The CDR3 is CASSRRASGDSQETQYF. CDR3 sequence (DNA): TGCGCCAGCAGCCGGCGAGCTAGCGGGGACAGCCAAGAGACCCAGTACTTC. The chain is built from TRBV4-1 and TRBJ2-5; 9 nucleotides match TRBD2. The V segment lost 4 bases and the J segment 1 base; nucleotides outside the gene matches: 10. CDR3 length: 17 residues. Looked up from germline, CDR1 is MGHRA and CDR2 is YSYEKL.

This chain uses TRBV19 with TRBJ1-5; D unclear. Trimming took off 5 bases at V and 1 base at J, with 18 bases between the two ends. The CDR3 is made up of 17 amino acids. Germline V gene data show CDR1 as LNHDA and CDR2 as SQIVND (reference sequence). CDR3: CASSSLGNRGSNQPQHF. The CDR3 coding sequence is TGTGCCAGTAGTTCCCTGGGTAACCGAGGGAGCAATCAGCCCCAGCATTTT.